Below, 32 T cell receptor beta chains from the same sample are listed, as sequenced in a study of cytomegalovirus exposure and HLA in healthy donors. Primers: 60 Vbeta forward and 13 Jbeta reverse. Libraries were prepared by immunoSEQ multiplex PCR; TCRdb keeps only in-frame clonotypes and omits some of them. This sample yields some 190,000 clones, of which roughly 85% are seen a single time; 1% belongs to the top ten. Sample: PBMCs. The receptors derive from a boy under 10 years old in good health and CMV-seronegative.

The chain combines TRBV2 with TRBJ2-3, with no clear D. CDR1 and CDR2 from the germline V gene are SNHLY and FYNNEI. V lost 2 bases to trimming and J lost 0 bases, with 12 bases between them. The CDR3 is made up of 16 amino acids. CDR3 loop: CASSEYPGWSTDTQYF. The CDR3 nucleotides are TGTGCCAGCAGTGAATACCCAGGTTGGAGCACAGATACGCAGTATTTT.

The chain has TRBV9 and TRBJ2-2; 10 nucleotides match TRBD2. Germline V gene lookup returns CDR1 SGDLS and CDR2 YYNGEE. Unmatched junction bases numbered 5, after V lost 3 bases and J lost 6 bases. This CDR3 is 15 amino acids long. CDR3 DNA: TGTGCCAGCAGCGCGAGCGGGGGGGCCGCCGGGGAGCTGTTTTTT. Its protein product is CASSASGGAAGELFF.

The gene calls are TRBV11-2 and TRBJ2-7, with 11 bases fitting TRBD2. The length of the CDR3 is 15 residues. Germline lookup yields CDR1 SGHAT and CDR2 FQNNGV. The V gene end was trimmed by 7 bases and the J gene end by 2 bases; junction bases not matched to a gene: 7. In nucleotides, the CDR3 is TGTGCCAGCACCCCACTAGCGGGGGCTACCTACGAGCAGTACTTC. It codes for CASTPLAGATYEQYF.

The chain carries TRBV28 and TRBJ2-1, with D tentatively TRBD2 (5 bases). In germline, CDR1 is MDHEN, CDR2 SYDVKM. This CDR3 comprises 11 residues. Trimming took 3 bases from V and 9 from J, leaving 6 bases between them. This chain's CDR3 is CASSFGGEQFF. The CDR3 region has the DNA TGTGCCAGCAGTTTTGGAGGTGAGCAGTTCTTC. The complete variable domain, with remaining parts taken from reference TRBV28 and TRBJ2-1, reads DVKVTQSSRYLVKRTGEKVFLECVQDMDHENMFWYRQDPGLGLRLIYFSYDVKMKEKGDIPEGYSVSREKKERFSLILESASTNQTSMYLCASSFGGEQFFGPGTRLTVL.

The chain couples TRBV5-6 to TRBJ1-1; no reliable D call. The CDR3 has 13 residues. From germline, CDR1 is SGHDT and CDR2 YYEEEE. V was pared by 3 bases and J by 0 bases, with 6 bases between. DNA for the CDR3: TGTGCCAGCAGCTCGGGGATGAACACTGAAGCTTTCTTT. Its translation is CASSSGMNTEAFF.

This clone was observed once. This rearrangement joins TRBV30 to TRBJ1-2; D is perhaps TRBD1 (5 bases). The CDR3 runs to 14 residues. V was cut by 0 bases and J by 4 bases, with 12 bases left in between. CDR1 is GTSNPN, CDR2 SVGIG, per germline (reference sequence). The CDR3 spells CAWSVRRQIYGYTF. The CDR3 bases are TGTGCCTGGAGTGTACGTCGACAGATCTATGGCTACACCTTC.

The chain carries TRBV27 and TRBJ2-1; 9 nucleotides agree with TRBD1. Germline loops: CDR1 MNHEY, CDR2 SMNVEV (reference sequence). V lost 7 bases, J lost 6 bases, and 16 bases stayed unmatched. This CDR3 has 17 amino acids. The CDR3 protein is CASTLPPRDRVANEQFF. CDR3 bases: TGTGCCAGCACCTTGCCCCCTCGGGACAGGGTGGCCAATGAGCAGTTCTTC.

V and J are TRBV27 and TRBJ2-3; D may be TRBD1 (5 bases). The CDR3 contains 12 residues. Germline-derived CDR1 and CDR2 are MNHEY and SMNVEV (reference sequence). Trimming removed 2 bases from V and 7 bases from J, with 7 bases in between. Here the CDR3 DNA reads TGTGCCAGCAGTTTAGACAGACATACGCAGTATTTT. Its protein product is CASSLDRHTQYF.

V usage is TRBV19 and J usage is TRBJ2-3, with 10 bases aligning to TRBD1. Germline V gene lookup returns CDR1 LNHDA and CDR2 SQIVND (reference sequence). V shed 5 bases, J shed 4 bases, and the junction held 9 bases outside the gene matches. There are 16 residues in the CDR3. The chain's CDR3 is CASSARDRGAADTQYF. CDR3 DNA: TGTGCCAGTAGTGCTAGGGACAGGGGAGCCGCAGATACGCAGTATTTT. The entire variable domain, with the rest obtained from reference TRBV19 and TRBJ2-3, is as follows: DGGITQSPKYLFRKEGQNVTLSCEQNLNHDAMYWYRQDPGQGLRLIYYSQIVNDFQKGDIAEGYSVSREKKESFPLTVTSAQKNPTAFYLCASSARDRGAADTQYFGPGTRLTVL.

This clone was recorded only once. The genes are TRBV21-1 and TRBJ1-6; no DNA check was done on the table's D call, TRBD1. TRBV21-1 is recorded as a pseudogene. The CDR3 spans 16 residues. The CDR3 is CASSWKTGPFNSPLHF. The CDR3 nucleotides are TGTGCCAGCAGCTGGAAGACAGGGCCCTTTAATTCACCCCTCCACTTT.

For the CDR3, the DNA is TGCGCCAGCAGCCAAGGGACTAGCGGGAGGAAAAGGACCTACAATGAGCAGTTCTTC. Amino acid sequence: CASSQGTSGRKRTYNEQFF. The rearrangement links TRBV4-1 to TRBJ2-1; 14 bases fit TRBD2. The CDR3 is 19 residues long. In germline, CDR1 is MGHRA, CDR2 YSYEKL. Trimming took 1 base from V and 2 from J; bases not matched to a gene: 7.

This rearrangement joins TRBV2 to TRBJ1-5; no clear D. The germline V gene has CDR1 SNHLY and CDR2 FYNNEI. With 2 bases removed from V and 7 bases from J, the gap between germline ends came to 6 bases. This CDR3 is built from 12 residues. The CDR3 nucleotides read TGTGCCAGCAGTGAATCGGGACAGCCCCAGCATTTT. Translation gives CASSESGQPQHF.

This sequence joins TRBV30 and TRBJ1-1; D is possibly TRBD1 (5 bases). Trimming left V 3 bases short and J 5 bases short, with 13 bases between. Germline lookup yields CDR1 GTSNPN and CDR2 SVGIG (reference sequence). There are 13 residues in the CDR3. Written as DNA, the CDR3 is TGTGCCTGGAGGGGGGGGGTCTTAACTGAAGCTTTCTTT. Amino acid sequence: CAWRGGVLTEAFF.

This clone was seen only a few times. This sequence joins TRBV5-6 and TRBJ1-2, with a tentative D call TRBD1 (6 bases). The V gene's germline CDR1 is SGHDT and CDR2 YYEEEE. Trimming removed 1 base from V and 14 bases from J, with 15 bases in between. This CDR3 is built from 12 residues. The chain's CDR3 is CASSLYLVGGTF. CDR3 DNA sequence: TGTGCCAGCAGCTTGTACCTGGTAGGGGGTACCTTC.

The CDR3 DNA reads TGTGCCAGCAGCTTAGGAGGTTGGGACAACCGCACAGATACGCAGTATTTT. This gives the protein CASSLGGWDNRTDTQYF. The V call is TRBV11-3, the J call TRBJ2-3; D is perhaps TRBD1 (6 bases). Looked up from germline, CDR1 is SGHNT and CDR2 is YENEEA. The V gene lost 1 base and the J gene lost 1 base, with 15 bases spanning the gap. The CDR3 length is 17 residues.

CDR3 loop: CAWSVGQGNNEQFF. The CDR3 DNA follows: TGTGCCTGGAGTGTAGGGCAGGGGAACAATGAGCAGTTCTTC. The chain combines TRBV30 with TRBJ2-1; D may be TRBD1 (6 bases). Deletions cut 0 bases from V and 5 bases from J, with 11 bases between. CDR1 and CDR2 (germline): GTSNPN, SVGIG (reference sequence). This CDR3 contains 14 residues.

This chain joins TRBV7-9 and TRBJ2-7, with 8 bases identical to TRBD1. Unmatched junction bases numbered 6, after V lost 3 bases and J lost 2 bases. CDR1 is SEHNR, CDR2 FQNEAQ, per germline (reference sequence). The CDR3 sequence is 15 residues long. As DNA, the CDR3 is TGTGCCAGCAGCTTTCCGAGACAGGGGACCTACGAGCAGTACTTC. Its translation is CASSFPRQGTYEQYF.

The V and J genes are TRBV28 and TRBJ2-5; maybe TRBD2 (5 bases). Trimming shortened V by 10 bases and J by 1 base, and 22 bases separated the two germline ends. The CDR3 is made up of 16 amino acids. Germline V gene sequence: CDR1 MDHEN, CDR2 SYDVKM. DNA of the CDR3: TGTGCCACCCAAAGGCGGGCAGATAGACTCCAAGAGACCCAGTACTTC. It specifies CATQRRADRLQETQYF.

V and J are TRBV18 and TRBJ1-5, with TRBD1 matching 7 bases. CDR1 is KGHSH and CDR2 is LQKENI in the germline V gene. J was trimmed by 3 bases and V by 3 bases; bases with no gene match: 2. CDR3 size: 14 residues. CDR3 loop: CASSPTGYNQPQHF. CDR3 DNA: TGTGCCAGCTCACCGACAGGGTACAATCAGCCCCAGCATTTT.

V is TRBV7-6 and J is TRBJ1-2; no definite D call. CDR3 length: 16 residues. V was cut by 0 bases and J by 6 bases, with 17 bases left in between. In germline, CDR1 is SGHVS, CDR2 FNYEAQ. In DNA, the CDR3 is TGTGCCAGCAGCTTAGCGGGCACCCTGAACCAAAATGGCTACACCTTC. Translating gives CASSLAGTLNQNGYTF. Full variable domain (remainder filled in from reference TRBV7-6 and TRBJ1-2): GAGVSQSPRYKVTKRGQDVALRCDPISGHVSLYWYRQALGQGPEFLTYFNYEAQQDKSGLPNDRFSAERPEGSISTLTIQRTEQRDSAMYRCASSLAGTLNQNGYTFGSGTRLTVV.

The chain links TRBV27 to TRBJ2-7, with a tentative D call TRBD1 (6 bases). The CDR3 extends over 16 amino acids. CDR1 is MNHEY and CDR2 is SMNVEV in the germline V gene (reference sequence). The germline V and J ends were trimmed by 3 bases and 1 base, with 16 bases remaining between them. CDR3 bases: TGTGCCAGCAGTTTCAGTTCAGGGGTGGTTTCCTACGAGCAGTACTTC. Encoded protein: CASSFSSGVVSYEQYF.

The V call is TRBV18, the J call TRBJ2-5; 8 bases are a match to TRBD2. This CDR3 comprises 15 residues. Germline CDR1 and CDR2: KGHSH and LQKENI. V lost 6 bases and J lost 5; bases outside the gene matches: 11. For the CDR3, the DNA is TGTGCCAGCTCCCTACTAGCGGCGGCCGCGGAGACCCAGTACTTC. As protein: CASSLLAAAAETQYF.

This sequence joins TRBV5-1 and TRBJ2-7; 7 positions match TRBD2. This CDR3 comprises 14 residues. With V trimmed by 4 bases and J by 11 bases, 15 bases remained unmatched. The germline CDR1 and CDR2 sequences are SGHRS and YFSETQ. For the CDR3, the DNA is TGCGCCAGCAGCCCGGGGGGAGACTACCCCCGCGAGTACTTC. Encoded protein: CASSPGGDYPREYF.

This rearrangement joins TRBV21-1 to TRBJ1-1. TRBV21-1 is tagged as a pseudogene. There are 15 residues in the CDR3. This CDR3 reads CASSLSRVYHPEAFF. The CDR3 coding sequence is TGTGCCAGCAGCCTTTCTCGGGTTTATCACCCTGAAGCTTTCTTT.

The chain uses TRBV4-1 and TRBJ2-4, with D perhaps TRBD2 (6 bases). V was cut by 4 bases and J by 3 bases, with 19 bases left in between. This CDR3 region has 17 residues. CDR1 and CDR2 (germline): MGHRA, YSYEKL. The CDR3, as DNA: TGCGCCAGCAGCCCATTGGGTGGGGGGTTAGACAAAAACATTCAGTACTTC. Protein product: CASSPLGGGLDKNIQYF.

The chain recombines TRBV5-1 with TRBJ2-1, with D perhaps TRBD2 (7 bases). CDR3 length: 14 residues. Germline lookup yields CDR1 SGHRS and CDR2 YFSETQ. V gave up 0 bases and J gave up 10 bases, with 14 bases separating them. CDR3 DNA: TGCGCCAGCAGCTTGGTGGTCGGGGGGACAGAGCAGTTCTTC. The encoded protein is CASSLVVGGTEQFF.

The gene calls are TRBV10-1 and TRBJ2-5; D is perhaps TRBD2 (5 bases). CDR3 length: 16 residues. The germline CDR1 and CDR2 sequences are WNHNN and SYGVQD (reference sequence). The V gene lost 3 bases and the J gene lost 4 bases, with 18 bases spanning the gap. The CDR3 DNA is TGCGCCAGCAGTGACCCGACCGTCGGACGGGGAGAGACCCAGTACTTC. Amino acid sequence: CASSDPTVGRGETQYF.

The rearrangement uses TRBV7-9 and TRBJ2-7; 8 bases line up with TRBD2. The CDR3 runs to 12 residues. V lost 8 bases, J lost 3 bases, and 3 bases stayed unmatched. Germline CDR1 SEHNR, CDR2 FQNEAQ (reference sequence). The CDR3 nucleotides are TGTGCCAGCGGACTAGCTTTCTACGAGCAGTACTTC. It translates to CASGLAFYEQYF.

The chain combines TRBV27 with TRBJ2-3; D possibly corresponds to TRBD1 (5 bases). CDR1 is MNHEY and CDR2 is SMNVEV in the germline V gene (reference sequence). V lost 0 bases, J lost 0 bases, and 10 bases lay in between. This CDR3 has 16 residues. The chain's CDR3 is CASSLSSGISTDTQYF. DNA of the CDR3: TGTGCCAGCAGTTTATCGTCAGGGATAAGCACAGATACGCAGTATTTT.

In this sample, this clone turned up once. The chain recombines TRBV5-1 with TRBJ2-6; D possibly corresponds to TRBD1 (6 bases). Trimming left V 1 base short and J 2 bases short, with 7 bases between. In germline, CDR1 is SGHRS, CDR2 YFSETQ. The CDR3 contains 15 residues. The DNA of the CDR3 is TGCGCCAGCAGCTTGACAGGGCCTGGGGCCAACGTCCTGACTTTC. Encoded protein: CASSLTGPGANVLTF.

J is TRBJ2-5 and V is TRBV27, with a tentative D call TRBD2 (5 bases). V lost 3 bases and J 5 bases, leaving 13 bases between the germline ends. The CDR3 runs to 14 residues. The germline gives CDR1 MNHEY, CDR2 SMNVEV (reference sequence). CDR3 sequence: CASSLSAAEETQYF. CDR3 DNA sequence: TGTGCCAGCAGTTTGTCAGCGGCGGAGGAGACCCAGTACTTC.

This chain connects TRBV7-2 to TRBJ2-1, with TRBD2 as a possible D gene (7 bases). Germline CDR1 is SGHTA and CDR2 is FQGNSA. The CDR3 consists of 16 residues. The V gene lost 6 bases and the J gene lost 5 bases, with 20 bases spanning the gap. The CDR3 DNA follows: TGTGCCAGCAGACGAACCGGGGGGCTGGGGAACAATGAGCAGTTCTTC. Protein product: CASRRTGGLGNNEQFF.